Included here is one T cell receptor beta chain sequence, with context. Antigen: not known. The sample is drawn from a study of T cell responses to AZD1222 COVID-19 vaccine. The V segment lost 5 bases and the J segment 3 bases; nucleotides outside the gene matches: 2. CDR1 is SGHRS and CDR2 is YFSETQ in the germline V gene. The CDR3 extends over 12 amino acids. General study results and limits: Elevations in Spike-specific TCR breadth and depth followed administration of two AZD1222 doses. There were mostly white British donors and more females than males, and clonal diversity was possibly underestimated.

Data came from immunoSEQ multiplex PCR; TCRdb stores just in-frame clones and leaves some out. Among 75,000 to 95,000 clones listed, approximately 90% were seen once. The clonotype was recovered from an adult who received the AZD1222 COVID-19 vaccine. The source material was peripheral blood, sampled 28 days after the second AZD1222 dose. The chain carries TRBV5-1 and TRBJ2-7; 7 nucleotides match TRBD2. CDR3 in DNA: TGCGCCAGCAGTCCGGGGGGCTACGAGCAGTACTTC. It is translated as CASSPGGYEQYF.